This T cell receptor beta chain was recovered during a study of monozygotic twins with inflammatory bowel disease. TCRdb reprocessed the 5' RACE reads, with one entry per CDR3 protein and no DNA. Its listing shows around 220,000 distinct CDR3 sequences. The sequenced sample was blood. The clonotype originates from a human donor with ulcerative colitis or Crohn's disease, or a healthy co-twin of an affected twin (not recorded which).

CDR3 in amino acids: CATSRASSTQYF. V usage is TRBV15 and J usage is TRBJ2-3; no DNA is available, so the TRBD2 call from TCRdb remains unchecked. The CDR3 covers 12 residues. Germline V lookup: CDR1 LNHNV, CDR2 YYDKDF (reference sequence).